Below are 19 T cell receptor beta chains sequenced from a single sample in a study of T cell changes during pregnancy in multiple sclerosis (dated by TCRdb to 2018 to 2020). Libraries were prepared through the immunoSEQ multiplex PCR assay. The source is immuneACCESS, and TCRdb retained only in-frame sequences with V and J called. Part of the clones is not carried over; for the studies checked, unresolved V genes explain less than half of this, and the remainder is unexplained. Recorded for this sample are tens of thousands of clones; approximately 90% of them occurred a single time. The ten top clones hold 4.5% of the sample. This sample comprised peripheral blood, obtained in the second trimester of pregnancy. All receptors come from a female donor in good health, enrolled as a control in a pregnancy study.

V usage is TRBV19 and J usage is TRBJ1-1; unclear D gene. Trimming removed 6 bases from V and 8 bases from J, with 10 bases in between. In germline, CDR1 is LNHDA, CDR2 SQIVND (reference sequence). The CDR3 length is 11 residues. CDR3 protein: CASRFGPEAFF. The CDR3 DNA is TGTGCCAGTAGATTTGGGCCGGAAGCTTTCTTT.

The chain combines TRBV6-6 with TRBJ1-2; D is possibly TRBD1 (5 bases). There are 16 residues in the CDR3. Trimming removed 1 base from V and 6 bases from J, with 18 bases in between. Germline V lookup: CDR1 MNHNY, CDR2 SVGAGI (reference sequence). The CDR3 sequence: CASSYLDTPVQDGYTF. The CDR3 nucleotides read TGTGCCAGCAGTTACTTGGACACACCGGTCCAGGATGGCTACACCTTC.

The V call is TRBV5-8, the J call TRBJ1-3; D might be TRBD1 (6 bases). The CDR3 is 15 amino acids. Germline CDR1 SGHTS, CDR2 YDEGEE. The V gene lost 5 bases and the J gene lost 0 bases, with 12 bases spanning the gap. CDR3: CASRDTGYSGNTIYF. For the CDR3, the DNA is TGTGCCAGCAGGGATACAGGGTACTCTGGAAACACCATATATTTT.

J is TRBJ1-5 and V is TRBV6-5, with TRBD1 matching over 7 bases. The germline V gene has CDR1 MNHEY and CDR2 SVGAGI. With 5 bases clipped from V and 9 bases from J, the junction kept 7 bases outside the gene matches. The CDR3 has 13 residues. In DNA, the CDR3 is TGTGCCAGCAGTACAACGAGGGGGCGGCCCCAGCATTTT. This gives the protein CASSTTRGRPQHF.

The rearrangement joins TRBV7-3 to TRBJ2-3; D remains ambiguous. Looked up from germline, CDR1 is SGHTA and CDR2 is FQGTGA. The CDR3 spans 13 residues. V was clipped by 5 bases and J by 1 base, with 7 bases between them. The CDR3 DNA follows: TGTGCCAGCAGCCATACTGGCACAGATACGCAGTATTTT. It yields the protein CASSHTGTDTQYF.

The table lists this clone with a count of one. The chain carries TRBV27 and TRBJ1-1; tentatively, D is TRBD1 (6 bases). The ends were cut back, 5 bases at V and 3 bases at J, with 10 bases in the middle. Germline loops: CDR1 MNHEY, CDR2 SMNVEV (reference sequence). CDR3 length: 13 residues. The CDR3 loop reads CASSVNRDTEAFF. The CDR3 DNA reads TGTGCCAGCAGTGTAAACAGGGACACTGAAGCTTTCTTT.

This chain uses TRBV5-8 with TRBJ1-5; 8 nucleotides match TRBD1. V lost 0 bases and J lost 0; bases outside the gene matches: 5. Germline V lookup: CDR1 SGHTS, CDR2 YDEGEE. The CDR3 sequence is 17 residues long. In DNA form, the CDR3 reads TGTGCCAGCAGCTTGGTCAGGGGGCGATTTAGCAATCAGCCCCAGCATTTT. Encoded protein: CASSLVRGRFSNQPQHF.

The chain employs TRBV27 and TRBJ2-1; 8 bases align to TRBD2. The V gene end was trimmed by 7 bases and the J gene end by 6 bases; junction bases not matched to a gene: 8. CDR3 size: 14 residues. Germline V gene sequence: CDR1 MNHEY, CDR2 SMNVEV (reference sequence). The CDR3 region is CASTYGGVGNEQFF. CDR3 DNA: TGTGCCAGCACCTACGGGGGGGTTGGCAATGAGCAGTTCTTC.

This sequence joins TRBV28 and TRBJ2-7, with TRBD1 as a possible D gene (6 bases). This CDR3 is 12 amino acids long. The V end was cut by 2 bases, the J end by 6 bases, with 8 bases between. Germline CDR1 and CDR2: MDHEN and SYDVKM. CDR3 bases: TGTGCCAGCAGTTTAAGAGGGGGCGAGCAGTACTTC. Translated: CASSLRGGEQYF.

The chain is built from TRBV7-9 and TRBJ1-2; 9 nucleotides agree with TRBD1. The CDR3 runs 15 residues. With V trimmed by 3 bases and J by 6 bases, 8 bases remained unmatched. The germline gives CDR1 SEHNR, CDR2 FQNEAQ (reference sequence). The CDR3 region has the DNA TGTGCCAGCAGCTTCCGGACAGGGGAAGGGGATGGCTACACCTTC. It translates to CASSFRTGEGDGYTF.

The CDR3 region is CASSELAGGDEQFF. CDR3 sequence (DNA): TGTGCCAGCAGTGAACTAGCGGGGGGCGATGAGCAGTTCTTC. This sequence joins TRBV6-4 and TRBJ2-1; TRBD2 matches 12 bases. This CDR3 region has 14 residues. J gave up 8 bases and V 3 bases, and 2 bases lay outside the gene matches. Germline V gene lookup returns CDR1 MRHNA and CDR2 SNTAGT.

The chain combines TRBV6-1 with TRBJ1-6; D is perhaps TRBD1 (5 bases). Germline CDR1 is MNHNS and CDR2 is SASEGT. The CDR3 consists of 14 residues. V was pared by 5 bases and J by 10 bases, with 15 bases between. CDR3 sequence: CASSLRAGDSPLHF. CDR3 in DNA: TGTGCCAGCAGTCTCCGGGCGGGGGACTCACCCCTCCACTTT.

V and J are TRBV30 and TRBJ1-2, with 7 nucleotides matching TRBD1. V shed 5 bases and J 7 bases; nucleotides not matched to a gene: 7. Germline V CDR1 and CDR2: GTSNPN, SVGIG (reference sequence). The CDR3 covers 12 residues. The CDR3 DNA reads TGTGCCTGGCGTACAGGGGTAGGTGGCTACACCTTC. This sequence encodes CAWRTGVGGYTF.

This clone was recorded only once. The V call is TRBV5-4, the J call TRBJ2-3; 14 bases are shared with TRBD2. The CDR3 is 13 amino acids. Looked up from germline, CDR1 is SGHNT and CDR2 is YYREEE (reference sequence). The V segment lost 4 bases and the J segment 11 bases; nucleotides outside the gene matches: 3. This chain's CDR3 is CASSETSGGGQYF. The CDR3, as DNA: TGTGCCAGCAGCGAGACTAGCGGGGGGGGGCAGTATTTT. Filled out from reference TRBV5-4 and TRBJ2-3, the complete variable domain reads ETGVTQSPTHLIKTRGQQVTLRCSSQSGHNTVSWYQQALGQGPQFIFQYYREEENGRGNFPPRFSGLQFPNYSSELNVNALELDDSALYLCASSETSGGGQYFGPGTRLTVL.

This sequence joins TRBV14 and TRBJ2-7, with 9 bases fitting TRBD2. Trimming at V came to 3 bases and at J to 4 bases, leaving 4 bases not matched to a gene. Germline loops: CDR1 SGHDN, CDR2 FVKESK. The CDR3 contains 14 residues. In DNA form, the CDR3 reads TGTGCCAGCAGCCACGGCGGGGGGGCTTACGAGCAGTACTTC. It yields the protein CASSHGGGAYEQYF.

V gene TRBV5-1 combines with J gene TRBJ1-2, with D uncertain. CDR1 and CDR2 (germline): SGHRS, YFSETQ. The CDR3 is 15 amino acids. V shed 3 bases and J shed 2 bases, with 14 bases lying between them. The CDR3 region has the DNA TGCGCCAGCAGCTCCGAAGTGGGAGGAAACTATGGCTACACCTTC. Its protein product is CASSSEVGGNYGYTF.

This rearrangement joins TRBV6-6 to TRBJ1-2, with D possibly TRBD1 on 5 matching bases. With 5 bases removed from V and 6 bases from J, the gap between germline ends came to 19 bases. This CDR3 spans 15 amino acids. Germline assignment: CDR1 MNHNY and CDR2 SVGAGI (reference sequence). The chain's CDR3 is CASSGVLGGVDGYTF. DNA of the CDR3: TGTGCCAGCAGTGGCGTGTTAGGAGGGGTCGATGGCTACACCTTC.

The CDR3 region has the DNA TGCGCCAGCAGCATCGGGACTAGCGGGAGGGCGAATGAGCAGTTCTTC. Translating it yields CASSIGTSGRANEQFF. This rearrangement joins TRBV5-1 to TRBJ2-1, with 16 bases lining up with TRBD2. The CDR3 contains 16 residues. The J segment lost 7 bases and the V segment lost 4 bases, leaving 5 bases of the junction unmatched. Germline-derived CDR1 and CDR2 are SGHRS and YFSETQ.

The chain couples TRBV10-1 to TRBJ1-3, with 8 bases lining up with TRBD1. This CDR3 is built from 15 residues. Trimming took 4 bases from V and 5 from J; bases not matched to a gene: 7. Germline CDR1 reads WNHNN; CDR2 reads SYGVQD (reference sequence). The DNA of the CDR3 is TGCGCCAGCAGTGGAGATGGACAGGGAAGAAACACCATATATTTT. Amino acids: CASSGDGQGRNTIYF.